This T cell receptor beta chain emerged from a study of blood T cell repertoires in COVID-19. Overall study context: Donors in the United States, Italy and Spain gave samples during acute or convalescent COVID-19.

Seattle's cohort entered during active infection and was followed longitudinally. Trimming removed 1 base at V and 2 bases at J, with 9 bases between. CDR1 is SGHVS and CDR2 is FNYEAQ in the germline V gene. CDR3 length: 15 amino acids. Source study methods: Amplification with reference gene primers provided the estimates of nucleated cell counts. Some clones are missing from TCRdb's copy, which holds only in-frame ones; the method was immunoSEQ multiplex PCR. Clone size and V and J calls were adopted from that table, with D and trimming inferred from the DNA. The data contain about 210,000 clones, around four fifths of them singletons.

What was sequenced was peripheral blood. The chain couples TRBV7-6 to TRBJ1-5, with a possible D match to TRBD1 (6 bases). The TCR comes from a woman aged 80 or over with COVID-19, enrolled during active disease. The CDR3 nucleotides are TGTGCCAGCAGCTTAGACCCAGGGGGCAATCAGCCCCAGCATTTT. Translated: CASSLDPGGNQPQHF.